Sequencing of this T cell receptor (beta chain) was carried out in a study of T cells in localized non-small cell lung cancer. Data came from immunoSEQ multiplex PCR; TCRdb stores just in-frame clones and leaves some out. This table holds 45,000 or so clones, 81% found once. CDR1 and CDR2 from the germline V gene are SQVTM and ANQGSEA. The CDR3 has 13 amino acids. Trimming took 6 bases from V and 0 from J, leaving 12 bases between them. The sequence derives from a man aged 40 to 69 with stage III lung adenocarcinoma. This rearrangement joins TRBV29-1 to TRBJ2-7; D ambiguous. The sequences come from peripheral blood mononuclear cells, collected before any cancer treatment. The CDR3 nucleotides are TGCAGCGTCGGCCCCGGGTCCTCCTACGAGCAGTACTTC. Protein product: CSVGPGSSYEQYF.